A selection of T cell receptor beta chains follows, all from one sample in a study of memory CD4+ T cells and cytomegalovirus serostatus. The protocol was immunoSEQ multiplex PCR, while the TCRdb copy is restricted to in-frame clones and leaves out a portion. This repertoire shows around 99,000 clones, about four fifths found once; its top ten account for 3.6%. What was sequenced was memory CD4+ T cells from blood. Receptors originate from an adult in good health and CMV-seropositive. CDR3s include the opening cysteine and the closing phenylalanine or tryptophan. A D gene is named only where the DNA matches it firmly. A clone size is listed for some rows: how often the clone was seen (once, few, many), or a class if it is expanded.

abundance	v_gene	j_gene	d_gene	CDR3nt	CDR3aa
-	TRBV6-5	TRBJ1-2	-	TGTGCCAGTACCCGACACTCTAACTATGGCTACACCTTC	CASTRHSNYGYTF
-	TRBV28	TRBJ1-2	TRBD1	TGTGCCAGCAGCGCAGATACAGGGGTTGGCTATGGCTACACCTTC	CASSADTGVGYGYTF
-	TRBV19	TRBJ2-2	-	TGTGCCAGTAGTATATTATCGGGGTCCGGGACCTCGAACACCGGGGAGCTGTTTTTT	CASSILSGSGTSNTGELFF
-	TRBV9	TRBJ1-5	-	TGTGCCAGCAGCGTAGGCGTATCCACCAATCAGCCCCAGCATTTT	CASSVGVSTNQPQHF
-	TRBV7-9	TRBJ2-3	TRBD2	TGTGCCAGCACTAGGGGAACTAGCGGCTTCACAGATACGCAGTATTTT	CASTRGTSGFTDTQYF
-	TRBV5-6	TRBJ2-6	-	TGTGCCAGCAGCTTGGGAATCTCTGGGGCCAACGTCCTGACTTTC	CASSLGISGANVLTF
-	TRBV18	TRBJ1-1	-	TGTGCCAGCTCACCGCCGTCGACAGGCAACACTGAAGCTTTCTTT	CASSPPSTGNTEAFF
once	TRBV28	TRBJ1-2	TRBD1	TGTGCCAGCAGTTTATTGGACAGGGTTGGCTACACCTTC	CASSLLDRVGYTF
-	TRBV4-2	TRBJ2-3	TRBD2	TGTGCCAGCAGCGCACCTAGCGGGAGAGTCACAGATACGCAGTATTTT	CASSAPSGRVTDTQYF
-	TRBV2	TRBJ2-3	-	TGTGCCAGCAGTGAAAACGCGGCTGGAGATACGCAGTATTTT	CASSENAAGDTQYF
-	TRBV27	TRBJ1-1	TRBD1	TGTGCCAGCAGTATACAGGGGGGGAGGACTGAAGCTTTCTTT	CASSIQGGRTEAFF
-	TRBV6-5	TRBJ2-7	TRBD2	TGTGCCAGCAGTTACCTACGGACTAGCGGCATGCACTTC	CASSYLRTSGMHF
-	TRBV6-5	TRBJ2-7	TRBD2	TGTGCCAGCAGTTACTCCCCGACTAGCGGGAAAGAGCAGTACTTC	CASSYSPTSGKEQYF
-	TRBV28	TRBJ1-1	TRBD1	TGTGCCAGCGTCTCCGGGACAGGGATGTACACTGAAGCTTTCTTT	CASVSGTGMYTEAFF
-	TRBV30	TRBJ2-1	-	TGTGCCTGGAGTGTACGTGAATTATCTGAGCAGTTCTTC	CAWSVRELSEQFF
-	TRBV5-1	TRBJ1-4	TRBD1	TGCGCCAGCAGCCCACGGACAGGGGGTAATGAAAAACTGTTTTTT	CASSPRTGGNEKLFF
-	TRBV28	TRBJ2-7	-	TGTGCCAGCAGCCCTCCTGCAGGGCAGATTCCACGGCAGTACTTC	CASSPPAGQIPRQYF
-	TRBV18	TRBJ2-7	TRBD2	TGTGCCAGCTCGCGGGGGGGGACAGCGCCCTACGAGCAGTACTTC	CASSRGGTAPYEQYF
-	TRBV5-4	TRBJ2-7	-	TGTGCCAGCAGCTCACCAAGCGGAGGAGCCCACGAGCAGTACTTC	CASSSPSGGAHEQYF
-	TRBV5-5	TRBJ1-1	TRBD1	TGTGCCAGCACCGCCGCGACAGGGGACTCTGAAGCTTTCTTT	CASTAATGDSEAFF
-	TRBV29-1	TRBJ1-2	-	TGCAGCGTTGAAGCCTTCAGGACGGGACAAAACTATGGCTACACCTTC	CSVEAFRTGQNYGYTF
-	TRBV7-9	TRBJ2-5	-	TGTGCCAGCACCACTTATTCCCAAGAGACCCAGTACTTC	CASTTYSQETQYF
-	TRBV7-2	TRBJ2-7	-	TGTGCCAGCAGCCACAGGGGGGGTGTGGAGCAGTACTTC	CASSHRGGVEQYF
few	TRBV15	TRBJ1-5	TRBD1	TGTGCCACCAGCAGGGAAAGGACAGGTTATAGCAATCAGCCCCAGCATTTT	CATSRERTGYSNQPQHF
-	TRBV7-6	TRBJ2-3	-	TGTGCCAGCAGGGTAGGATCTAGCACAGATACGCAGTATTTT	CASRVGSSTDTQYF
once	TRBV30	TRBJ1-3	-	TGTGCCTGGAGTGGGGGGCGAGGAAACACCATATATTTT	CAWSGGRGNTIYF
few	TRBV9	TRBJ2-5	TRBD2	TGTGCCAGCAGCGTAGCTAGCGGATACCAAGAGACCCAGTACTTC	CASSVASGYQETQYF
-	TRBV19	TRBJ1-3	TRBD1	TGTGCCAGTACCACCACAGGGGGCTCTGGAAACACCATATATTTT	CASTTTGGSGNTIYF
-	TRBV18	TRBJ2-6	-	TGTGCCAGCTCACCCCTCCCGGGGGCTGGGGCCAACGTCCTGACTTTC	CASSPLPGAGANVLTF
-	TRBV5-1	TRBJ2-6	-	TGCGCCAGCAGCTTGGCTAGCGCTACAACTGGGGCCAACGTCCTGACTTTC	CASSLASATTGANVLTF
-	TRBV28	TRBJ1-2	-	TGTGCCAGCAGTTTAGGTGAACTGATCTATGGCTACACCTTC	CASSLGELIYGYTF
few	TRBV5-1	TRBJ2-1	TRBD2	TGCGCCAGCAGCCTTAGCGGGAGTTTCGGTGAGCAGTTCTTC	CASSLSGSFGEQFF
-	TRBV5-4	TRBJ2-3	TRBD2	TGTGCCAGCAGCTCCGGGACTAGAACCACAGATACGCAGTATTTT	CASSSGTRTTDTQYF
-	TRBV29-1	TRBJ2-7	-	TGCAGCGTTTCCTCCTCCCACGAGCAGTACTTC	CSVSSSHEQYF
-	TRBV2	TRBJ2-7	-	TGTGCCAGCAGTGTTAGCTACGAGCAGTACTTC	CASSVSYEQYF
-	TRBV6-5	TRBJ2-1	-	TGTGCCAGCAGGAAGGGTGGGAGTGCCAATGAGCAGTTCTTC	CASRKGGSANEQFF
few	TRBV7-8	TRBJ2-4	-	TGTGCCAGCAGCCAGAGGGGGGGGAAAAACATTCAGTACTTC	CASSQRGGKNIQYF